These 14 T cell receptor beta chains were sequenced from one sample in a study of regulatory T cells in long-lasting Graves disease (dated by TCRdb to the early 2020s). The time point label of this sample denotes: persistent/refractory GD, antithyroid drugs over 5 years with positive TRAb. For both TCR sequencing and RNA sequencing, RNA was extracted from PBMCs using TRIzol. The library was generated by multiplex PCR. The run used an Illumina HiSeq 4000. iRepertoire HTBI primers and Arm-PCR amplification of CDR3 regions were used to construct TCR beta libraries. The public reads were quality trimmed at Q25 with fastp and then assembled into clones with MiXCR by TCRdb, keeping productive beta chains. Here each entry gathers all rows of one CDR3 protein and keeps the most common genes and DNA. The sample has around 430,000 distinct CDR3 sequences on record, about 20% of them singletons. The leading ten clones occupy approximately 14% of the sample.

The sample was peripheral blood mononuclear cells (PBMCs), taken when the disease was refractory, from a patient treated with antithyroid drugs. The receptors shown here come from a female donor with Graves disease.

The rearrangement uses TRBV6-1 and TRBJ2-1; the D gene is possibly TRBD2 (6 bases). This CDR3 region has 15 residues. Trimming pared 10 bases from V and 1 base from J, leaving 17 bases between. Germline V gene sequence: CDR1 MNHNS, CDR2 SASEGT. CDR3 sequence reads: CATRGAGLSYNEQFF. For the CDR3, the DNA is TGTGCCACCCGCGGGGCGGGGCTTTCCTACAATGAGCAGTTCTTC.

Regarding this clonotype: Given a much more abundant clone one base away, this may be a read error. It is likely a read error, because the conserved phenylalanine at the end of the CDR3 is missing. The chain combines TRBV7-2 with TRBJ2-5; D may correspond to TRBD1 or TRBD2 (5 bases each). CDR3 length: 14 residues. Germline V gene data show CDR1 as SGHTA and CDR2 as FQGNSA. The germline V and J ends were trimmed by 5 bases and 1 base, with 11 bases remaining between them. In nucleotides, the CDR3 is TGTGCCAGCAGCGCCGGGACCTTCCAAGAGACCCAGTACCTC. Residues: CASSAGTFQETQYL.

This clonotype came up a few times. The genes are TRBV5-1 and TRBJ1-5, with D uncertain. The CDR3 contains 15 residues. Germline CDR1 SGHRS, CDR2 YFSETQ. Trimming left V 3 bases short and J 3 bases short, with 13 bases between. CDR3: CASSSEGEANQPQHF. CDR3 sequence (DNA): TGCGCCAGCAGCTCCGAGGGTGAGGCCAATCAGCCCCAGCATTTT.

The V gene is TRBV20-1, the J gene TRBJ1-5, with 7 bases that match TRBD1. Trimming took 6 bases from V and 3 from J; bases not matched to a gene: 8. Looked up from germline, CDR1 is DFQATT and CDR2 is SNEGSKA (reference sequence). The CDR3 length is 14 residues. CDR3 in amino acids: CSAHPGGNNQPQHF. CDR3 in DNA: TGCAGTGCCCACCCAGGGGGAAACAATCAGCCCCAGCATTTT.

V usage is TRBV2 and J usage is TRBJ2-1, with 8 bases identical to TRBD1. The CDR3 contains 17 residues. Germline assignment: CDR1 SNHLY and CDR2 FYNNEI. Trimming removed 5 bases from V and 8 bases from J; junction bases left unmatched: 17. CDR3 loop: CASSWDRRNTGEDEQFF. Here the CDR3 DNA reads TGTGCCAGCAGTTGGGACAGGAGGAACACCGGGGAGGATGAGCAGTTCTTC.

This clonotype was seen repeatedly, ten times or more. V and J are TRBV28 and TRBJ1-6; D uncertain. The germline V gene has CDR1 MDHEN and CDR2 SYDVKM. The CDR3 is made up of 11 amino acids. Trimming stripped 6 bases from V and 7 bases from J, with 4 bases between. The CDR3: CASSLNSPLHF. The CDR3 region has the DNA TGTGCCAGCAGCCTCAATTCACCCCTCCACTTT.

This clonotype was counted many times. The V call is TRBV28, the J call TRBJ2-4; 12 bases are shared with TRBD1. V was clipped by 1 base and J by 7 bases; unmatched bases: 11. Germline V gene sequence: CDR1 MDHEN, CDR2 SYDVKM. The CDR3 is made up of 18 amino acids. CDR3 bases: TGTGCCAGCAGTTTATCCACCGGGACAGGGGGCTCGTGGAACATTCAGTACTTC. It specifies CASSLSTGTGGSWNIQYF.

The chain joins TRBV6-1 to TRBJ2-4; tentative D call: TRBD1 (6 bases). CDR3 length: 16 amino acids. V was shortened by 6 bases and J by 1 base, with 16 bases between the two germline ends. Germline-derived CDR1 and CDR2 are MNHNS and SASEGT. The DNA for the CDR3 is TGTGCCAGCAGATCCCAGGGGAAGGGGGCCAAAAACATTCAGTACTTC. Amino acids: CASRSQGKGAKNIQYF.

The chain is built from TRBV27 and TRBJ2-5; weak D call: TRBD1 (6 bases). The length of the CDR3 is 15 residues. Germline CDR1 is MNHEY and CDR2 is SMNVEV (reference sequence). V was cut by 6 bases and J by 1 base, with 15 bases left in between. The CDR3 coding sequence is TGTGCCAGCAGCCCGACGGGACATTCCCAAGAGACCCAGTACTTC. It encodes CASSPTGHSQETQYF.

The chain combines TRBV12-3 or TRBV12-4 with TRBJ2-6, with 10 bases matching TRBD1. J was trimmed by 0 bases and V by 5 bases; bases with no gene match: 10. The CDR3 spans 19 residues. The CDR3 sequence is CASSPGTGETYSGANVLTF. Written as DNA, the CDR3 is TGTGCCAGCAGTCCGGGGACAGGGGAAACCTACTCTGGGGCCAACGTCCTGACTTTC.

V usage is TRBV29-1 and J usage is TRBJ2-5; D gene unclear. TRBJ2-1 explains the end of the DNA better; the J call may be wrong. The CDR3 totals 11 residues. Germline CDR1 and CDR2: SQVTM and ANQGSEA. The CDR3 region has the DNA TGCAGCGGGGCCTTATCGGATGAGCAGTTCTTC. Translation gives CSGALSDEQFF.

The chain is built from TRBV5-6 and TRBJ2-7; D is uncertain. CDR1 and CDR2 (germline): SGHDT, YYEEEE. This CDR3 contains 12 residues. V lost 0 bases and J 7 bases, leaving 8 bases between the germline ends. Here the CDR3 reads CASSLGQTEQYF. DNA for the CDR3: TGTGCCAGCAGCTTGGGTCAGACGGAGCAGTACTTC.

V gene TRBV7-3 combines with J gene TRBJ2-7; unclear D gene. This CDR3 is 11 amino acids long. Germline CDR1 is SGHTA and CDR2 is FQGTGA. Trimming took 7 bases from V and 3 from J, leaving 7 bases between them. Written as DNA, the CDR3 is TGTGCCAGCACTACCCTCTACGAGCAGTACTTC. Its translation is CASTTLYEQYF. The variable domain in full, completed from reference TRBV7-3 and TRBJ2-7, reads GAGVSQTPSNKVTEKGKYVELRCDPISGHTALYWYRQSLGQGPEFLIYFQGTGAADDSGLPNDRFFAVRPEGSVSTLKIQRTERGDSAVYLCASTTLYEQYFGPGTRLTVT.

Ten or more counts support this clonotype. The chain is built from TRBV6-1 and TRBJ1-1, with 7 positions matching TRBD1. Trimming took 5 bases from V and 9 from J; bases not matched to a gene: 9. The CDR3 spans 13 residues. CDR1 MNHNS and CDR2 SASEGT come from the germline V gene. CDR3 nucleotide sequence: TGTGCCAGCAGTCTCGTTGGGGACAGAAAAGCTTTCTTT. Residues: CASSLVGDRKAFF.